This T cell receptor (beta chain) originates from a study of blood T cell repertoires in COVID-19. Overall study context: Donors in the United States, Italy and Spain gave samples during acute or convalescent COVID-19. PBMCs, B-cell-depleted T cells, or T cells provided the cDNA or gDNA that made up the material.

The CDR3 spans 16 residues. Germline assignment: CDR1 KGHSH and CDR2 LQKENI. Between the trimmed V and J ends, which lost 2 bases and 6 bases, there was a span of 20 bases. In the authors' workflow: Researchers report that nucleated cell counts were estimated from reference gene primer amplification. This table comes from immunoSEQ multiplex PCR, and its TCRdb copy is limited to in-frame clones, with some not included. V, J and clone size derive from that table, while D and trimming were established from the DNA sequence. The data hold about 240,000 clones, with roughly 90% observed a single time. In this sample, this clone turned up once.

The sequence was collected from a man between 60 and 75 years old who had recovered from COVID-19. The rearrangement uses TRBV18 and TRBJ2-7; TRBD1 might be the D (6 bases). The sequencing sample was made of peripheral blood. CDR3 region: CASSPSKGQTIREQYF. CDR3 sequence (DNA): TGTGCCAGCTCACCATCGAAAGGACAGACAATACGCGAGCAGTACTTC.